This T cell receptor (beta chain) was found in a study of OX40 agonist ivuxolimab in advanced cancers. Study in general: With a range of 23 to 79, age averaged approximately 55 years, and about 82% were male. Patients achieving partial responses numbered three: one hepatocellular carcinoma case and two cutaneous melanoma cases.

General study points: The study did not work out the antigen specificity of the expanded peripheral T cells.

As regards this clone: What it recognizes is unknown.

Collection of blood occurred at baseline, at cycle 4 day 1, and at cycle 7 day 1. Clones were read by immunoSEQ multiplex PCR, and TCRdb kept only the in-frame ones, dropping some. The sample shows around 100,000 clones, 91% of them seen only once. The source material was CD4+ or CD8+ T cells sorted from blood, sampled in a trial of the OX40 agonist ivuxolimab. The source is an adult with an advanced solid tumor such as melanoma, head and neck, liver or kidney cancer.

CDR3 protein: CASSLVGGRQPQHF. The CDR3 DNA is TGTGCCAGCAGCTTAGTTGGGGGTCGGCAGCCCCAGCATTTT. V is TRBV11-3 and J is TRBJ1-5; TRBD1 might be the D (5 bases). V was pared by 1 base and J by 7 bases, with 11 bases between. Germline CDR1 reads SGHNT; CDR2 reads YENEEA. This CDR3 contains 14 residues.